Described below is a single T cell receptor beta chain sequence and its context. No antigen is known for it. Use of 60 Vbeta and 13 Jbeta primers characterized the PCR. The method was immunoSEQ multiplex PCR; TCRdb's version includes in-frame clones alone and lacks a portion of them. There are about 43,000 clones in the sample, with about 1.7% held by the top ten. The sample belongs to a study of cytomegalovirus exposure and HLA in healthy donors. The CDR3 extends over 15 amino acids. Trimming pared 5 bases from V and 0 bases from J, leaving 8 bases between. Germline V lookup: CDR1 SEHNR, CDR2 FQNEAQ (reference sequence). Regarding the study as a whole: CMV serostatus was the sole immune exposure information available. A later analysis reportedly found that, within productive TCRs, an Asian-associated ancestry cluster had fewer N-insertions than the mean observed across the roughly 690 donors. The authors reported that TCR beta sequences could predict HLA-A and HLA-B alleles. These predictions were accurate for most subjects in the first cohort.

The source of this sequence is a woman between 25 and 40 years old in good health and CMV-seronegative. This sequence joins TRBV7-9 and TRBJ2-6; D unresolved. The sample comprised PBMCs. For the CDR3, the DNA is TGTGCCAGCAGCCCCACATACTCTGGGGCCAACGTCCTGACTTTC. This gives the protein CASSPTYSGANVLTF.